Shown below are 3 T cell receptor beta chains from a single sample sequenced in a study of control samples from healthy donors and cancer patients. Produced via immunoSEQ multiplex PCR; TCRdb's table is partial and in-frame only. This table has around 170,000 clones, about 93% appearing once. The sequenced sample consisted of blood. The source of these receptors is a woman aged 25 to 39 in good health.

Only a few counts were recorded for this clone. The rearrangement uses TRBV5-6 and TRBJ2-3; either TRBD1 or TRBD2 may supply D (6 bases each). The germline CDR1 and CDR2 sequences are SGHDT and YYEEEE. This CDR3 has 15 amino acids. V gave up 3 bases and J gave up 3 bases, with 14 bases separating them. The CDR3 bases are TGTGCCAGCAGCTCATGGGGGGCGGGAACAGATACGCAGTATTTT. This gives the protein CASSSWGAGTDTQYF.

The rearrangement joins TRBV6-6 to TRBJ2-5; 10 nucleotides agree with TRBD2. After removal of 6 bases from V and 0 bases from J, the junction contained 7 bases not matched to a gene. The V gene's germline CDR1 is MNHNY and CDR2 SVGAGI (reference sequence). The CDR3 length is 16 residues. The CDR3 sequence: CASSPRTSGDQETQYF. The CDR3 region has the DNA TGTGCCAGCAGCCCCAGGACTAGCGGCGACCAAGAGACCCAGTACTTC.

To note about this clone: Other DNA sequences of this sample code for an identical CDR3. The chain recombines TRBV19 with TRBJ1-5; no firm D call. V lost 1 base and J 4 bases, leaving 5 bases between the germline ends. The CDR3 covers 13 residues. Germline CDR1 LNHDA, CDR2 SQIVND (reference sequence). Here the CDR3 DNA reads TGTGCCAGTAGTATAGGGGGTAATCAGCCCCAGCATTTT. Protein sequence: CASSIGGNQPQHF.